Listed below are T cell receptor beta chains from one sample, sequenced in a study of PD-1 blockade in classical Hodgkin lymphoma. TCRdb's copy holds only in-frame clones and misses some; the assay was immunoSEQ multiplex PCR. This table has thousands of clones, roughly 80% appearing once. Here the sequenced sample was CD8+ T cells from blood, taken before the fourth cycle of nivolumab. The origin of the receptors is a human donor with classical Hodgkin lymphoma. Both conserved end residues are part of each CDR3. D genes are given only for firm matches. Only part of the rows carry a size: once, few, many, or a class if the clone is expanded.

TRBV6-6,-,TRBJ2-7,-,TGTGCCAGCAGTGGCACAGGGCTTCACTACGAGCAGTACTTC,CASSGTGLHYEQYF
TRBV5-1,once,TRBJ1-4,-,TGCGCCAGCAGCTTGACCGGGGTTAGAAAACTGTTTTTT,CASSLTGVRKLFF
TRBV5-6,-,TRBJ1-6,-,TGTGCCAGCAGCTTGGCCCAGGGCGATTCACCCCTCCACTTT,CASSLAQGDSPLHF
TRBV14,-,TRBJ2-1,TRBD1,TGTGCCAGCAGCCAAGTGGGGACAGGGGGCGACCCCATGGGTGAGCAGTTCTTC,CASSQVGTGGDPMGEQFF
TRBV25-1,-,TRBJ2-5,-,TGTGCCAGCGGTTGGGAGACCCAGTACTTC,CASGWETQYF
TRBV5-1,-,TRBJ2-7,-,TGCGCCAGCAGCTTGGTGATTCCGGACCGGACCTACGAGCAGTACTTC,CASSLVIPDRTYEQYF
TRBV27,few,TRBJ1-5,-,TGTGCCAGCAGCCTCGCAGGGAATCAGCCCCAGCATTTT,CASSLAGNQPQHF
TRBV19,once,TRBJ1-5,-,TGTGCCAGTAGTCTCCAACAGGGTAGCAATCAGCCCCAGCATTTT,CASSLQQGSNQPQHF
TRBV11-2,once,TRBJ2-7,-,TGTGCCAGCAGCCATATTCACGAGCAGTACTTC,CASSHIHEQYF
TRBV28,-,TRBJ1-6,TRBD1,TGTGCCAGCAGTTCCGACAGGGGGGGGGTAGATAATTCACCCCTCCACTTT,CASSSDRGGVDNSPLHF
TRBV9,-,TRBJ2-3,TRBD2,TGTGCCAGCAGCCTCCCTACGGGGTGGGAGCGGGGTGGCACAGATACGCAGTATTTT,CASSLPTGWERGGTDTQYF
TRBV6-5,-,TRBJ2-3,TRBD2,TGTGCCAGCAGTTACTCCGGACTAGCGATCACAGATACGCAGTATTTT,CASSYSGLAITDTQYF
TRBV10-2,-,TRBJ2-2,TRBD1,TGCGCCACCCGGGACAGGGGGCCCGGGGAGCTGTTTTTT,CATRDRGPGELFF
TRBV11-3,-,TRBJ2-3,TRBD1,TGTGCCAGCAGCTCTCGGACCGGGACAGATACAGATACGCAGTATTTT,CASSSRTGTDTDTQYF
TRBV19,-,TRBJ1-2,-,TGTGCTTCAACGCCGGGACACAACTATGGCTACACCTTC,CASTPGHNYGYTF
TRBV2,-,TRBJ1-2,TRBD1,TGTGCCAGCAGGGACAGGACTTATGGCTACACCTTC,CASRDRTYGYTF
TRBV19,-,TRBJ2-1,-,TGTGCCAGTAGTATAGTGGTTACCAATGAGCAGTTCTTC,CASSIVVTNEQFF
TRBV29-1,once,TRBJ2-7,TRBD1,TGCAGCGTCTCAACAGGGGCTGGATCCTACGAGCAGTACTTC,CSVSTGAGSYEQYF
TRBV14,once,TRBJ2-5,-,TGTGCCAGCAGCCAGACCGGGACACCAGGAGGGGAGACCCAGTACTTC,CASSQTGTPGGETQYF
TRBV7-6,-,TRBJ2-3,TRBD2,TGTGCCAGCAGCTCACACGAATCGGGGGGATCCACAGATACGCAGTATTTT,CASSSHESGGSTDTQYF
TRBV10-3,-,TRBJ1-2,-,TGTGCCATCAGTGAGTCTTCGAGACAGCCCAACTATGGCTACACCTTC,CAISESSRQPNYGYTF
TRBV4-1,once,TRBJ2-3,TRBD1,TGCGCCAGCAGCTCCCCAGGGGGCGCGGATACGCAGTATTTT,CASSSPGGADTQYF
TRBV7-9,few,TRBJ1-1,-,TGTGCCAGCAGCTTGGTCGGGGGAGCGTCTGAAGCTTTCTTT,CASSLVGGASEAFF